Below, 24 T cell receptor beta chains from the same sample are listed, as sequenced in a study of cytomegalovirus exposure and HLA in healthy donors. 60 Vbeta and 13 Jbeta primers were used in PCR. Some clones are missing from TCRdb's copy, which holds only in-frame ones; the method was immunoSEQ multiplex PCR. The sample has around 200,000 clones; roughly four fifths are singletons. The source material was PBMCs. All receptors come from a woman under 40 in good health and CMV-seropositive.

The J gene is TRBJ1-5, the V gene TRBV18, with D unclear. The CDR3 contains 15 residues. Trimming pared 6 bases from V and 1 base from J, leaving 13 bases between. Germline values: CDR1 KGHSH, CDR2 LQKENI. The CDR3 DNA is TGTGCCAGCTCCTATACGGGAGTAAGCAATCAGCCCCAGCATTTT. Translating it yields CASSYTGVSNQPQHF.

This rearrangement joins TRBV6-5 to TRBJ1-5, with 8 bases identical to TRBD1. CDR3 length: 15 residues. Looked up from germline, CDR1 is MNHEY and CDR2 is SVGAGI. Germline trimming cut 7 bases from V and 2 bases from J; bases unmatched to any gene: 7. CDR3 in DNA: TGTGCCAGCACCTCAGGGGGCAGCGGCAATCAGCCCCAGCATTTT. Translating gives CASTSGGSGNQPQHF.

The chain uses TRBV2 and TRBJ2-7; D remains ambiguous. V was shortened by 6 bases and J by 4 bases, with 10 bases between the two germline ends. Looked up from germline, CDR1 is SNHLY and CDR2 is FYNNEI. The CDR3 runs 12 residues. The CDR3 DNA reads as TGTGCCAGCAGAGCGTCGTCGTACGAGCAGTACTTC. This encodes CASRASSYEQYF. The full variable domain, completed using reference TRBV2 and TRBJ2-7, is EPEVTQTPSHQVTQMGQEVILRCVPISNHLYFYWYRQILGQKVEFLVSFYNNEISEKSEIFDDQFSVERPDGSNFTLKIRSTKLEDSAMYFCASRASSYEQYFGPGTRLTVT.

The chain joins TRBV10-3 to TRBJ2-1, with 7 nucleotides matching TRBD2. J gave up 0 bases and V 5 bases, and 7 bases lay outside the gene matches. The CDR3 length is 16 residues. CDR1 is ENHRY, CDR2 SYGVKD, per germline. In nucleotides, the CDR3 is TGTGCCATCAGTAGGCGAGCGGGGAGCTCCTACAATGAGCAGTTCTTC. Its protein is CAISRRAGSSYNEQFF.

The V gene is TRBV4-3, the J gene TRBJ2-2; D call uncertain. The V gene lost 0 bases and the J gene lost 4 bases, with 6 bases spanning the gap. Germline-derived CDR1 and CDR2 are LGHNA and YSLEER. CDR3 length: 14 residues. The CDR3 spells CASSQERVTGELFF. CDR3 nucleotides: TGCGCCAGCAGCCAAGAAAGAGTCACCGGGGAGCTGTTTTTT.

The chain has TRBV6-4 and TRBJ2-7, with 10 bases matching TRBD2. Trimming cost V 3 bases and J 3 bases; bases outside gene matches: 11. The CDR3 spans 17 residues. Germline V lookup: CDR1 MRHNA, CDR2 SNTAGT. CDR3 sequence (DNA): TGTGCCAGCAGTGATAATCCTAGCGGGAGTGGATTCTACGAGCAGTACTTC. It is translated as CASSDNPSGSGFYEQYF.

The chain links TRBV6-6 to TRBJ1-1; the match to TRBD1 covers 7 bases. Germline loops: CDR1 MNHNY, CDR2 SVGAGI (reference sequence). This CDR3 comprises 16 residues. Trimming cost V 0 bases and J 0 bases; bases outside gene matches: 4. This chain's CDR3 is CASSYSGQTLNTEAFF. The CDR3 nucleotides are TGTGCCAGCAGTTACTCGGGACAGACCCTGAACACTGAAGCTTTCTTT.

The chain has TRBV30 and TRBJ1-1; TRBD1 might be the D (5 bases). Germline assignment: CDR1 GTSNPN and CDR2 SVGIG (reference sequence). Trimming took 3 bases from V and 8 from J, leaving 7 bases between them. This CDR3 contains 10 residues. For the CDR3, the DNA is TGTGCCTGGAGCCAGGGCGAAGCTTTCTTT. Translated: CAWSQGEAFF.

The CDR3 sequence: CASRGDRYSTDTQYF. As DNA, the CDR3 is TGTGCCAGCAGGGGTGACAGATATAGCACAGATACGCAGTATTTT. This sequence joins TRBV27 and TRBJ2-3; D is possibly TRBD1 (5 bases). The CDR3 has 15 amino acids. Trimming took 6 bases from V and 0 from J, leaving 13 bases between them. Germline CDR1 is MNHEY and CDR2 is SMNVEV (reference sequence).

This clone showed up just a few times. The genes are TRBV30 and TRBJ1-1; perhaps TRBD1 as D (5 bases). The V gene lost 4 bases and the J gene lost 6 bases, with 9 bases spanning the gap. This CDR3 spans 11 amino acids. The germline V gene encodes CDR1 GTSNPN and CDR2 SVGIG (reference sequence). CDR3 nucleotide sequence: TGTGCCTGGATACAGGCCGCTGAAGCTTTCTTT. Protein product: CAWIQAAEAFF.

The CDR3 sequence is CASSIGQGRDEQYF. For the CDR3, the DNA is TGTGCCAGCAGCATCGGACAGGGACGAGACGAGCAGTACTTC. The chain links TRBV5-4 to TRBJ2-7; 8 nucleotides match TRBD1. Germline lookup yields CDR1 SGHNT and CDR2 YYREEE (reference sequence). The junction had 8 bases not matched to a gene; V was cut back by 4 bases and J by 5 bases. The CDR3 is made up of 14 amino acids.

This chain's CDR3 is CASRDRVEHGELFF. The CDR3 DNA follows: TGTGCCAGCAGGGACAGGGTTGAGCACGGGGAGCTGTTTTTT. The chain joins TRBV6-1 to TRBJ2-2; TRBD1 matches at 8 bases. CDR1 is MNHNS, CDR2 SASEGT, per germline. The CDR3 loop spans 14 amino acids. V was clipped by 6 bases and J by 7 bases; unmatched bases: 7.

This clone appeared a single time. V and J are TRBV15 and TRBJ1-4; the D gene is possibly TRBD1 (5 bases). The V end lost 0 bases, the J end lost 2 bases, and 16 bases lay between the germline ends. The CDR3 spans 18 residues. Germline assignment: CDR1 LNHNV and CDR2 YYDKDF (reference sequence). The CDR3 DNA sequence: TGTGCCACCAGCAGAGATCGGGCGTCAGGGTCGACTAATGAAAAACTGTTTTTT. It specifies CATSRDRASGSTNEKLFF.

CDR3 protein: CASSEGPDRLDTEAFF. The CDR3 DNA is TGTGCCAGCAGCGAAGGTCCCGACAGACTAGACACTGAAGCTTTCTTT. The chain has TRBV7-9 and TRBJ1-1, with D perhaps TRBD1 (5 bases). The CDR3 contains 16 residues. The germline V gene encodes CDR1 SEHNR and CDR2 FQNEAQ (reference sequence). The V end was cut by 5 bases, the J end by 3 bases, with 19 bases between.

The J gene is TRBJ2-7, the V gene TRBV30, with a weak D call TRBD2 (5 bases). V shed 5 bases and J shed 1 base, with 9 bases lying between them. The germline CDR1 and CDR2 sequences are GTSNPN and SVGIG (reference sequence). The CDR3 extends over 12 amino acids. The CDR3 reads CAWAGQSYEQYF. CDR3 nucleotide sequence: TGTGCCTGGGCGGGCCAGTCCTACGAGCAGTACTTC.

The rearrangement uses TRBV5-1 and TRBJ2-3, with 7 nucleotides matching TRBD1. The CDR3 is 16 amino acids. The J segment lost 2 bases and the V segment lost 4 bases, leaving 10 bases of the junction unmatched. Germline lookup yields CDR1 SGHRS and CDR2 YFSETQ. CDR3 bases: TGCGCCAGCAGCGGGGGACAGCCTTGGGTCACAGATACGCAGTATTTT. As protein: CASSGGQPWVTDTQYF.

The chain couples TRBV7-2 to TRBJ2-5; D is perhaps TRBD1 (6 bases). The CDR3 covers 14 residues. In germline, CDR1 is SGHTA, CDR2 FQGNSA. The V end was cut by 1 base, the J end by 4 bases, with 10 bases between. The CDR3 DNA is TGTGCCAGCAGCTTAGATGGGGGCGGAGAGACCCAGTACTTC. Its translation: CASSLDGGGETQYF.

The chain recombines TRBV2 with TRBJ2-1; the D is unclear. The V end lost 7 bases, the J end lost 12 bases, and 16 bases lay between the germline ends. The CDR3 extends over 12 amino acids. Germline V gene lookup returns CDR1 SNHLY and CDR2 FYNNEI. CDR3 amino acids: CASIQRIGGQFF. CDR3 in DNA: TGTGCCAGCATTCAGAGGATTGGTGGGCAGTTCTTC.

The chain employs TRBV29-1 and TRBJ2-1; 12 bases line up with TRBD2. The germline V gene encodes CDR1 SQVTM and CDR2 ANQGSEA. The CDR3 spans 17 residues. V lost 5 bases, J lost 6 bases, and 14 bases stayed unmatched. CDR3: CSVSATSGSSARNEQFF. The CDR3 DNA sequence: TGCAGCGTTTCCGCGACTAGCGGGAGTTCTGCGCGCAATGAGCAGTTCTTC.

This chain joins TRBV6-6 and TRBJ1-5; 7 positions agree with TRBD1. This CDR3 spans 14 amino acids. The germline V gene encodes CDR1 MNHNY and CDR2 SVGAGI (reference sequence). With V trimmed by 6 bases and J by 4 bases, 6 bases remained unmatched. The CDR3 reads CASSPGTVNQPQHF. CDR3 DNA: TGTGCCAGCAGCCCTGGGACAGTTAATCAGCCCCAGCATTTT.

This clone appeared a few times. The CDR3 here is CASSPPGTGNTYEQYF. The CDR3, as DNA: TGTGCCAGCAGTCCGCCCGGGACAGGAAACACCTACGAGCAGTACTTC. The V gene is TRBV28, the J gene TRBJ2-7, with 8 positions matching TRBD1. The CDR3 is 16 residues long. Trimming cost V 5 bases and J 2 bases; bases outside gene matches: 11. Germline V gene data show CDR1 as MDHEN and CDR2 as SYDVKM.

The V and J genes are TRBV9 and TRBJ2-7; weak D call: TRBD2 (6 bases). The ends were cut back, 0 bases at V and 2 bases at J, with 12 bases in the middle. CDR1 SGDLS and CDR2 YYNGEE come from the germline V gene. The CDR3 is 15 amino acids. The CDR3 bases are TGTGCCAGCAGCGTAGAACTAGCCTCTACCTACGAGCAGTACTTC. Translated: CASSVELASTYEQYF.

In its sample, this clone was seen a few times. This rearrangement joins TRBV27 to TRBJ2-5, with 7 nucleotides matching TRBD1. The end of the DNA aligns better with TRBJ2-7, so the J call may be wrong. The CDR3 runs to 15 residues. Germline values: CDR1 MNHEY, CDR2 SMNVEV (reference sequence). CDR3 nucleotides: TGTGCCAGCAGAGTAATCGGGACAGCCGCCTACGAGCAGTACTTC. Its protein product is CASRVIGTAAYEQYF.

The V call is TRBV28, the J call TRBJ1-3; 7 bases agree with TRBD1. The V gene's germline CDR1 is MDHEN and CDR2 SYDVKM. This CDR3 is 14 amino acids long. V trimming: 6 bases; J trimming: 5 bases; junction bases outside the gene matches: 7. The CDR3 spells CASSAGQDRNTIYF. Written as DNA, the CDR3 is TGTGCCAGCAGCGCCGGACAGGATCGAAACACCATATATTTT.